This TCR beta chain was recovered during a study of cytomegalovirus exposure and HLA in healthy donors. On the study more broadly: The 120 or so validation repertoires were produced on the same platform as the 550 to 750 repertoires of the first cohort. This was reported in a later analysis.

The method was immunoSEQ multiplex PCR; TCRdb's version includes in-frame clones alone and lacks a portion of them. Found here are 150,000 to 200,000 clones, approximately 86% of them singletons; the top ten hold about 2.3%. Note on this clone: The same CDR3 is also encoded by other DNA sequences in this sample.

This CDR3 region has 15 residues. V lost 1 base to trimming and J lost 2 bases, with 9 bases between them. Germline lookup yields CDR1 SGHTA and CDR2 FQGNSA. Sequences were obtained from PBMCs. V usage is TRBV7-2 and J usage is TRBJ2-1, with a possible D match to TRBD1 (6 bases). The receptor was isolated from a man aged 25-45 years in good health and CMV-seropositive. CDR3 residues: CASSLVGTTYNEQFF. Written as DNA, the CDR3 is TGTGCCAGCAGCTTAGTAGGGACAACCTACAATGAGCAGTTCTTC.